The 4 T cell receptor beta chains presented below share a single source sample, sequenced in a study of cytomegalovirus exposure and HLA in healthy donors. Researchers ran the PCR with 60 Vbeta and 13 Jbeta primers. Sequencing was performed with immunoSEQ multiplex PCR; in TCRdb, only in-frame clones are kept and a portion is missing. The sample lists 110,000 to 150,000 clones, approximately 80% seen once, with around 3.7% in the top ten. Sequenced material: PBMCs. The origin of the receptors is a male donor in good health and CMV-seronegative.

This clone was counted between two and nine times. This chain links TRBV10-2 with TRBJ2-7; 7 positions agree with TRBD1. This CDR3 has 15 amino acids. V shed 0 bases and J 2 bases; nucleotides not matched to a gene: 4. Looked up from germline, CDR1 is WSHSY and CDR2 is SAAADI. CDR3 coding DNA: TGCGCCAGCAGTGAGTCGGAAGGGGGCCCCTACGAGCAGTACTTC. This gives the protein CASSESEGGPYEQYF.

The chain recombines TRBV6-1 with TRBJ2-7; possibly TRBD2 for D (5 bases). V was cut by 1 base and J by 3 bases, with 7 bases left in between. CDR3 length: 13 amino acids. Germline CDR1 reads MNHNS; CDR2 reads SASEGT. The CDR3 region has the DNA TGTGCCAGCAGTGAAGGGACTGTCTACGAGCAGTACTTC. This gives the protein CASSEGTVYEQYF.

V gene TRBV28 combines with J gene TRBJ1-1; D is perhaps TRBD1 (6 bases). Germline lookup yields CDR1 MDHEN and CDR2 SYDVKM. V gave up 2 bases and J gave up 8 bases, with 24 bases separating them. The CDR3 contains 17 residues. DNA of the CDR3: TGTGCCAGCAGTTTACACAGGGAATCCCATGACCTTCCCGAAGCTTTCTTT. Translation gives CASSLHRESHDLPEAFF. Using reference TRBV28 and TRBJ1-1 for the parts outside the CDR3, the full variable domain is DVKVTQSSRYLVKRTGEKVFLECVQDMDHENMFWYRQDPGLGLRLIYFSYDVKMKEKGDIPEGYSVSREKKERFSLILESASTNQTSMYLCASSLHRESHDLPEAFFGQGTRLTVV.

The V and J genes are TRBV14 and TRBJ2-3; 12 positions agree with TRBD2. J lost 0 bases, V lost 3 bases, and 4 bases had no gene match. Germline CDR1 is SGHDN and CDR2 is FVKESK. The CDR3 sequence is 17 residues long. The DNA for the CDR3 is TGTGCCAGCAGCCACAGGACTAGCGGGATCAGCACAGATACGCAGTATTTT. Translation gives CASSHRTSGISTDTQYF.